The 16 T cell receptor beta chains listed next were all sequenced from one sample in a study of shared clonotypes between healthy human individuals. TCRdb's copy holds only in-frame clones and misses some; the assay was immunoSEQ multiplex PCR. The sample carries around 990,000 clones, 60% to 85% recorded once. Source material: memory CD4+ T cells from PBMCs. Documented subset: CD45RA-negative fraction. The source of these receptors is a young man in good health. Some clones in this sample may be carry-over from other donors' samples.

The rearrangement links TRBV30 to TRBJ2-7; D is possibly TRBD1 (6 bases). Looked up from germline, CDR1 is GTSNPN and CDR2 is SVGIG (reference sequence). With 1 base removed from V and 6 bases from J, the gap between germline ends came to 10 bases. The CDR3 is made up of 12 amino acids. CDR3: CAWSDTGTEQYF. In nucleotides, the CDR3 is TGTGCCTGGAGTGATACAGGGACCGAGCAGTACTTC.

This clone was recorded only once. The chain links TRBV28 to TRBJ1-2, with a tentative D call TRBD1 (5 bases). The CDR3 extends over 15 amino acids. Trimming left V 5 bases short and J 4 bases short, with 17 bases between. CDR1 is MDHEN, CDR2 SYDVKM, per germline. The CDR3 is CASSLTGGWGYGYTF. In nucleotides, the CDR3 is TGTGCCAGCAGTCTTACCGGGGGTTGGGGCTATGGCTACACCTTC.

The rearrangement joins TRBV5-1 to TRBJ2-1; 14 nucleotides match TRBD2. The germline V gene encodes CDR1 SGHRS and CDR2 YFSETQ. V shed 4 bases and J 1 base; nucleotides not matched to a gene: 13. The CDR3 has 20 amino acids. The CDR3 nucleotides read TGCGCCAGCAGCCTACTACCCGAAGGGACTAGCGGGGGTTCCTACAATGAGCAGTTCTTC. Translation gives CASSLLPEGTSGGSYNEQFF.

Concerning this clone: A much larger clone differs from this one at a single base, so this may be a read error. The sample holds other DNA sequences that translate to the same CDR3. The chain joins TRBV4-2 to TRBJ2-4; 7 nucleotides align to TRBD2. This CDR3 is built from 15 residues. Germline lookup yields CDR1 LGHNA and CDR2 YNFKEQ. With 0 bases clipped from V and 1 base from J, the junction kept 0 bases outside the gene matches. DNA for the CDR3: TGTGCCAGCAGCCAAGAGGGAGGGGCCAAAAACATTCAGTACTTC. Protein sequence: CASSQEGGAKNIQYF.

V and J are TRBV15 and TRBJ1-4; no clear D. The CDR3 is 14 amino acids. Per germline, CDR1 LNHNV and CDR2 YYDKDF (reference sequence). V was shortened by 1 base and J by 4 bases, with 7 bases between the two germline ends. The CDR3 nucleotides are TGTGCCACCAGCAGAGGAGCATTTAATGAAAAACTGTTTTTT. As protein: CATSRGAFNEKLFF. The full variable domain, in which reference TRBV15 and TRBJ1-4 provide the parts outside the CDR3, is DAMVIQNPRYQVTQFGKPVTLSCSQTLNHNVMYWYQQKSSQAPKLLFHYYDKDFNNEADTPDNFQSRRPNTSFCFLDIRSPGLGDTAMYLCATSRGAFNEKLFFGSGTQLSVL.

The rearrangement links TRBV29-1 to TRBJ2-5; unclear D gene. Trimming removed 6 bases at V and 5 bases at J, with 7 bases between. CDR1 and CDR2 (germline): SQVTM, ANQGSEA. The CDR3 spans 10 residues. The CDR3 spells CSVPAETQYF. In DNA form, the CDR3 reads TGCAGCGTGCCCGCCGAGACCCAGTACTTC.

The rearrangement links TRBV4-1 to TRBJ2-7; TRBD1 agrees at 8 bases. The CDR3 is 14 residues long. The V segment lost 4 bases and the J segment 2 bases; nucleotides outside the gene matches: 4. Germline V gene data show CDR1 as MGHRA and CDR2 as YSYEKL. CDR3 nucleotides: TGCGCCAGCAGCCGACCGGGACAGGCCTACGAGCAGTACTTC. It encodes CASSRPGQAYEQYF.

As concerns this clone: A read error is possible here, since a much larger clone lies one base away. The rearrangement joins TRBV18 to TRBJ1-3; weak D call: TRBD1 (5 bases). CDR1 is KGHSH, CDR2 LQKENI, per germline. The V and J ends lost 3 bases and 0 bases respectively, with 9 bases between them. This CDR3 spans 15 amino acids. This chain's CDR3 is CASSPGPSSGNTIYF. CDR3 nucleotide sequence: TGTGCCAGCTCACCGGGACCGAGCTCTGGAAACACCATATATTTT. The full variable domain, with the rest looked up from reference TRBV18 and TRBJ1-3, is NAGVMQNPRHLVRRRGQEARLRCSPMKGHSHVYWYRQLPEEGLKFMVYLQKENIIDESGMPKERFSAEFPKEGPSILRIQQVVRGDSAAYFCASSPGPSSGNTIYFGEGSWLTVV.

This sequence joins TRBV7-2 and TRBJ2-3; 8 bases fit TRBD2. The CDR3 spans 15 residues. CDR1 and CDR2 from the germline V gene are SGHTA and FQGNSA. V dropped 3 bases and J dropped 5; count of bases not matched to a gene: 7. CDR3 sequence: CASSFDGRAEDTQYF. Written as DNA, the CDR3 is TGTGCCAGCAGCTTTGACGGGAGGGCCGAAGATACGCAGTATTTT.

The CDR3 sequence: CASSQGQGITDTQYF. As DNA, the CDR3 is TGCGCCAGCAGCCAAGGACAGGGGATCACAGATACGCAGTATTTT. The chain uses TRBV5-1 and TRBJ2-3, with 9 bases that match TRBD1. The CDR3 totals 15 residues. Germline CDR1 SGHRS, CDR2 YFSETQ. Losses at the gene ends were 4 bases for V and 2 bases for J; bases not matched to a gene: 5.

This rearrangement joins TRBV28 to TRBJ2-6; D not resolved. CDR3 size: 14 residues. V lost 5 bases and J 0 bases, leaving 5 bases between the germline ends. Per the germline V gene, CDR1 is MDHEN and CDR2 is SYDVKM. The CDR3, as DNA: TGTGCCAGCAGTCCCTCCTCTGGGGCCAACGTCCTGACTTTC. Its translation is CASSPSSGANVLTF.

V usage is TRBV2 and J usage is TRBJ1-1, with 9 bases aligning to TRBD1. The CDR3 has 12 residues. Looked up from germline, CDR1 is SNHLY and CDR2 is FYNNEI. V gave up 8 bases and J gave up 11 bases; unmatched junction bases: 9. Here the CDR3 DNA reads TGTGCCAGCGAACGGGACAGGGTAAACGCTTTCTTT. Encoded protein: CASERDRVNAFF.

The V gene is TRBV21-1, the J gene TRBJ1-2; TRBD1, as called in the table, went unchecked against the DNA. TRBV21-1 is marked as a pseudogene. CDR3 length: 17 residues. The CDR3 sequence: CASSKPRDPTGKDGYTF. The CDR3, as DNA: TGTGCCAGCAGCAAACCTAGGGACCCGACAGGGAAGGATGGCTACACCTTC.

CDR3 sequence (DNA): TGTGCCAGCAGTTCAACCGGGACAGGGTTGTTTGGCTACACCTTC. This sequence encodes CASSSTGTGLFGYTF. V and J are TRBV6-6 and TRBJ1-2; 9 bases align to TRBD1. Trimming cost V 4 bases and J 7 bases; bases outside gene matches: 10. The CDR3 runs to 15 residues. From germline, CDR1 is MNHNY and CDR2 SVGAGI (reference sequence).

The V call is TRBV4-2, the J call TRBJ1-5; the D is unclear. V was shortened by 0 bases and J by 5 bases, with 8 bases between the two germline ends. The germline gives CDR1 LGHNA, CDR2 YNFKEQ. CDR3 length: 14 amino acids. CDR3 in amino acids: CASSQEIPYQPQHF. In DNA, the CDR3 is TGTGCCAGCAGCCAAGAAATCCCTTATCAGCCCCAGCATTTT.

This clone was seen only a few times. The chain couples TRBV7-2 to TRBJ1-4; D gene unclear. Trimming left V 5 bases short and J 0 bases short, with 10 bases between. The CDR3 consists of 15 residues. CDR1 and CDR2 from the germline V gene are SGHTA and FQGNSA. The CDR3 DNA reads TGTGCCAGCAGCCGAGGTGGGGCAACTAATGAAAAACTGTTTTTT. This gives the protein CASSRGGATNEKLFF.